This TCR beta chain was profiled in a study of blood T cell repertoires in COVID-19. Across the whole study: Sample material is recorded as cDNA or gDNA derived from T cells, B-cell-depleted T cells, or PBMCs.

Source study methods: Amplification from reference gene primers served as the basis for estimated nucleated cell counts. Profiling relied on immunoSEQ multiplex PCR, and the TCRdb table lists in-frame clones only, not all of them. The V and J calls and the clone size are those of that table, but D and trimming were determined from the DNA. The data show 390,000 or so clones, around 89% seen once. CDR1 is LNHDA, CDR2 SQIVND, per germline (reference sequence). CDR3 length equals 15 residues. V lost 7 bases to trimming and J lost 0 bases; unmatched junction nucleotides: 6. Two negative PCRs, clearance, or symptom resolution characterized the recovered Cohort 3 donors.

The clonotype originates from a man in his late teens or twenties who had recovered from COVID-19. The J gene is TRBJ1-5, the V gene TRBV19; 7 bases fit TRBD1. Sequenced: PBMCs or T cells enriched from blood (not recorded which). This CDR3 reads CASTPTGNSNQPQHF. The CDR3 bases are TGTGCCAGTACCCCGACAGGGAATAGCAATCAGCCCCAGCATTTT.